These 3 T cell receptor beta chains were all obtained from the same sample, sequenced in a study of blood T cell repertoires in COVID-19. TCRdb keeps only in-frame clones here, not all; method: immunoSEQ multiplex PCR. The table lists tens of thousands of clones, less than 90% of them singletons. Sequenced sample: peripheral blood. The receptors here all came from a man in his fifties with acute or convalescent COVID-19.

This clone has only one observation. The gene calls are TRBV27 and TRBJ2-5, with 7 bases aligning to TRBD1. The trim removed 5 bases at V and 4 bases at J, leaving 7 bases unmatched. Germline V gene sequence: CDR1 MNHEY, CDR2 SMNVEV (reference sequence). This CDR3 spans 14 amino acids. The CDR3 loop reads CASSAGTAGETQYF. CDR3 bases: TGTGCCAGCAGTGCAGGGACAGCAGGAGAGACCCAGTACTTC.

In this sample, this clone turned up a few times. The V gene is TRBV9, the J gene TRBJ1-4; unclear D gene. Germline CDR1 is SGDLS and CDR2 is YYNGEE. The CDR3 is made up of 15 amino acids. V was trimmed by 3 bases and J by 2 bases, leaving 11 bases between them. CDR3 sequence reads: CASSAEGRTNEKLFF. CDR3 nucleotides: TGTGCCAGCAGCGCCGAGGGCCGGACTAATGAAAAACTGTTTTTT.

The rearrangement joins TRBV19 to TRBJ2-7; 9 bases are a match to TRBD2. Germline V gene sequence: CDR1 LNHDA, CDR2 SQIVND (reference sequence). V lost 0 bases and J lost 11; bases outside the gene matches: 14. The CDR3 sequence is 16 residues long. The CDR3 nucleotides read TGTGCCAGTAGTATAGATGATGGGGGTCTAGCGGGAATGAAGTACTTC. Translation gives CASSIDDGGLAGMKYF.